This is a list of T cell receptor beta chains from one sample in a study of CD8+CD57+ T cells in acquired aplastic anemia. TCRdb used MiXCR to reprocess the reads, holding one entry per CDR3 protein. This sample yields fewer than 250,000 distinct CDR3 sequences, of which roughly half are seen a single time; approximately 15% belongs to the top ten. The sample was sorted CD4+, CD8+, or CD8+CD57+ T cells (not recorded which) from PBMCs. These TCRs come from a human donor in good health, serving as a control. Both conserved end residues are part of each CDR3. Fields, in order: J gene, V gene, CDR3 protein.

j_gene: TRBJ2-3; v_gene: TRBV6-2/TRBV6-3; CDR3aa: CASRGQGHADTQYF
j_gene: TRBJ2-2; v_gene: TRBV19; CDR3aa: CASKLGTANTGELFF
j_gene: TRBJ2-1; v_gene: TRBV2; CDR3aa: CASKSQTGSYNEQFF
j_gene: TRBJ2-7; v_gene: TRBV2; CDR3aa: CASSGDRGNYEQYF
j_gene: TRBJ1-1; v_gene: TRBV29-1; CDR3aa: CSVGNRGTEAFF
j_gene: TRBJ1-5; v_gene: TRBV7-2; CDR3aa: CASSFSGDNQPQHF
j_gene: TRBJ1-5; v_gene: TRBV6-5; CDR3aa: CASRDSGTGAQPQHF
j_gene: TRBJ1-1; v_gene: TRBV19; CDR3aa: CASSLRQGGTEAFF
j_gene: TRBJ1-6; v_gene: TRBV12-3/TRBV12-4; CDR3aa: CASSSTSEPLHF
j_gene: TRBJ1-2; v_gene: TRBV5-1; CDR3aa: CASSLGAERSGGYTF
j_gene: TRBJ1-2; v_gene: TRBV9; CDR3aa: CASSGTGWGYTF
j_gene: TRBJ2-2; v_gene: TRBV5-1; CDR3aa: CASSWGQQNTGELFF
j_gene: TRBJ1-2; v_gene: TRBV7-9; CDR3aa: CASSKAEDRGYGYTF
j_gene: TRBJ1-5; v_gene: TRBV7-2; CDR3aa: CASSGAGTGRYQPQHF
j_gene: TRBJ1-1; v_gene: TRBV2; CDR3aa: CASIGRKNTEAFF
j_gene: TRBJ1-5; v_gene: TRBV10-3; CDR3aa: CAISESYYGQPQHF